This is a list of T cell receptor beta chains from one sample in a study of T cell responses to AZD1222 COVID-19 vaccine. Assay used: immunoSEQ multiplex PCR; TCRdb lists only in-frame clones, some missing. The sample records approximately 160,000 clones, approximately 88% being singletons. The sequencing here drew on peripheral blood, taken on day 0 of AZD1222 vaccination. The receptors come from an adult in good health. Both conserved end residues are trimmed from each CDR3.

12,TRBV15,TRBJ2-7,ATSRDRGGTEQY
12,TRBV7-6,TRBJ2-1,ASSLVETGGEQF
13,TRBV7-3,TRBJ2-7,ASSSGTSGSYEQY
9,TRBV5-1,TRBJ2-1,ASSLRREQF
9,TRBV6-5,TRBJ1-1,AGGRNTEAF
16,TRBV7-2,TRBJ2-1,ASSLDPQGKASYNEQF
12,TRBV5-4,TRBJ2-1,ASSGRRSYNEQF
13,TRBV24-1,TRBJ2-1,ATSDPQRGYNEQF
9,TRBV28,TRBJ1-2,ASREDYGYT
9,TRBV2,TRBJ2-7,ASSEEYEQY
9,TRBV7-9,TRBJ2-7,ASSEGDEQY
13,TRBV7-2,TRBJ2-1,ASSSTGGSYNEQF
13,TRBV30,TRBJ2-1,AWSVRDTPYNEQF
12,TRBV7-2,TRBJ2-1,ASSTRDSYNEQF
15,TRBV5-3,TRBJ2-3,ARSLPGTSGKTDTQY
10,TRBV6-5,TRBJ1-2,ACGQGGYGYT
15,TRBV5-4,TRBJ1-2,ASSPGTGVRLVYGYT
13,TRBV4-3,TRBJ2-1,ASSQEIIGANEQF
12,TRBV2,TRBJ1-2,ASRGVPPNYGYT
13,TRBV27,TRBJ2-3,ASTTSGRSTDTQY
13,TRBV28,TRBJ2-1,ASSNDRVQSNEQF
16,TRBV6-2/TRBV6-3,TRBJ2-1,ASSYSSIGTSAYNEQF
12,TRBV19,TRBJ2-1,ASRRLAGYNEQF
11,TRBV13,TRBJ2-2,ASSPMNTGELF